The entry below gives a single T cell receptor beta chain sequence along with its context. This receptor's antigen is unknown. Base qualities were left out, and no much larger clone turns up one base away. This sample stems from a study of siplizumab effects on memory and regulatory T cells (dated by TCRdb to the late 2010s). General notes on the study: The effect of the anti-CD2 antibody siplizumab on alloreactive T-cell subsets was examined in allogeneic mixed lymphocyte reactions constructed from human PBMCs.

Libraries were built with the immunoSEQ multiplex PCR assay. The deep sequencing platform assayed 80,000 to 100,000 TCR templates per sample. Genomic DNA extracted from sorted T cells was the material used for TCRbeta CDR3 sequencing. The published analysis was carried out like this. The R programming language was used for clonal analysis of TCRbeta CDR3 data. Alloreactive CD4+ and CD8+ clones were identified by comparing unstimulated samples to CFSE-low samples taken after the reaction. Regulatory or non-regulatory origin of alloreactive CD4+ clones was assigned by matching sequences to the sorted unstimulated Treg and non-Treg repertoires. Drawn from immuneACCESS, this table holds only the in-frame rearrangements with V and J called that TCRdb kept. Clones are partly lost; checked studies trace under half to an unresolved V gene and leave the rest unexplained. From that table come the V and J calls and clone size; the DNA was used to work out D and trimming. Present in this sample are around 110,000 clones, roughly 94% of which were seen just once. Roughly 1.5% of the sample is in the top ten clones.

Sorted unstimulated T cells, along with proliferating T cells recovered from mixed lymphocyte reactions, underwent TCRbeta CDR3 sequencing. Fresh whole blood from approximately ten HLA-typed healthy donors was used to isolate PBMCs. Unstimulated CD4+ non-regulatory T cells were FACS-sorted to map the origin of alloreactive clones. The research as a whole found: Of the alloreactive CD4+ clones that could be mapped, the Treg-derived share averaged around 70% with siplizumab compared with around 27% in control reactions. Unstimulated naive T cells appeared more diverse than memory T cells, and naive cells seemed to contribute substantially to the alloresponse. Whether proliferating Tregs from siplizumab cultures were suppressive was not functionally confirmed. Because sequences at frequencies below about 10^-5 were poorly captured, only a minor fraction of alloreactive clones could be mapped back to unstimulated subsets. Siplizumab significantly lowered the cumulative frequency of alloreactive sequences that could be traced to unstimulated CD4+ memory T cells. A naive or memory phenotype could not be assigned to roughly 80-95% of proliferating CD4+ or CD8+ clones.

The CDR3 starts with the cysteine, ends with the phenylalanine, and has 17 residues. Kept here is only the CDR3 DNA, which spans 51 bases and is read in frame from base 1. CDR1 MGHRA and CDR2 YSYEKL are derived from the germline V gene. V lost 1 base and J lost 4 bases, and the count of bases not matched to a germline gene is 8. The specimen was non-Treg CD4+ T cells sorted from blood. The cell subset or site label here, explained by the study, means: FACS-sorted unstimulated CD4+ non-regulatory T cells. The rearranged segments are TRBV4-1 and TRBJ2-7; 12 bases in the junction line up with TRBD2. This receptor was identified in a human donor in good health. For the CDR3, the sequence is CASSQGVPSGGAYEQYF. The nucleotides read TGCGCCAGCAGCCAAGGGGTACCTAGCGGGGGGGCTTACGAGCAGTACTTC.